This entry concerns a single TCR beta chain. This sample was taken from a study of blood T cell repertoires in COVID-19. Assay: immunoSEQ multiplex PCR; the TCRdb copy retains only in-frame clones and omits some. The sample has some 260,000 clones; 85% to 90% are singletons. Sequenced sample: peripheral blood. This clonotype originated in a woman aged 40 to 49 who had recovered from COVID-19.

CDR3 in DNA: TGCGCCAGCATGCCGACAGGGGCGGCAGATACGCAGTATTTT. This gives the protein CASMPTGAADTQYF. This chain uses TRBV5-1 with TRBJ2-3; 8 bases are shared with TRBD1. Trimming removed 6 bases from V and 4 bases from J; junction bases left unmatched: 7. CDR3 length: 14 residues. The germline gives CDR1 SGHRS, CDR2 YFSETQ.